This T cell receptor (beta chain) came from a study of T cell responses to AZD1222 COVID-19 vaccine. The overall study: It was second doses at about 4 or about 12 weeks that were pooled. Study-level points and caveats: Vaccine-associated CD4 TCRs spanned spike, dominant at 160-218 and 743-854. Breadth and depth of Spike-specific TCRs rose after two AZD1222 doses. The sample set comprised mostly white British donors with more females, and clonal diversity was possibly underestimated.

Assay: immunoSEQ multiplex PCR; the TCRdb copy retains only in-frame clones and omits some. The repertoire holds approximately 110,000 clones, with roughly nine tenths as singletons. This clone was observed a handful of times. As yet, its antigen is unknown. The receptor comes from an adult in good health. The sequences come from peripheral blood, collected on day 0 of AZD1222 vaccination.

This CDR3 reads CATSSDRPNQPQHF. The DNA of the CDR3 is TGTGCCACCAGTTCGGACAGGCCCAATCAGCCCCAGCATTTT. V and J are TRBV24-1 and TRBJ1-5; the match to TRBD1 covers 7 bases. The CDR3 sequence is 14 residues long. Germline V gives CDR1 KGHDR, CDR2 SFDVKD. Trimming cost V 6 bases and J 3 bases; bases outside gene matches: 4.